This is a list of T cell receptor beta chains from one sample in a study of CD8 T cells in ankylosing spondylitis. Via MiXCR, TCRdb re-called the 5' RACE reads, giving one row per CDR3 protein. The data contain roughly 440,000 distinct CDR3 sequences, roughly 15% of them singletons. Sequenced: blood, either unsorted or a sorted T cell fraction (not recorded which). These TCRs come from a male donor with ankylosing spondylitis. CDR3s include the opening cysteine and the closing phenylalanine or tryptophan.

v_call	j_call	cdr3_aa
TRBV5-1	TRBJ1-1	CASTPQGLNTEAFF
TRBV15	TRBJ2-2	CATSSGENTGELFF
TRBV24-1	TRBJ2-2	CATSDLSRSNTGELFF
TRBV7-3	TRBJ2-1	CASTTDSTNNNEQFF
TRBV6-6	TRBJ1-1	CASSRPQGTEAFF
TRBV28	TRBJ2-4	CASSSPHIQYF
TRBV12-3/TRBV12-4	TRBJ2-7	CASTLGPYEQYF
TRBV16	TRBJ2-2	CASSRDSAGELFF
TRBV6-5	TRBJ1-6	CASSYSKGVKNSPLHF
TRBV9	TRBJ2-3	CASSARQGSTDTQYF
TRBV5-1	TRBJ2-5	CASSRGNREETQYF
TRBV19	TRBJ2-1	CASSIGQGGYNEQFF
TRBV12-3/TRBV12-4	TRBJ2-1	CASSFSGVRAYNEQFF
TRBV30	TRBJ1-1	CAWSVLRGRSFF
TRBV5-1	TRBJ2-3	CASSQAGTRVLDTQYF
TRBV29-1	TRBJ1-5	CSAADGNQPQHF
TRBV30	TRBJ1-2	CARRTAANYGYTF
TRBV19	TRBJ1-5	CASSLPVGGQPQHF
TRBV7-2	TRBJ2-3	CASSLGSGSQYF
TRBV20-1	TRBJ1-1	CSARERLRTAFF
TRBV5-1	TRBJ1-5	CASSISPGQPPQHF
TRBV20-1	TRBJ2-3	CSARPGSWEDTQYF
TRBV12-3/TRBV12-4	TRBJ1-1	CASSPDAEMNTEAFF
TRBV18	TRBJ1-1	CASSNSKNTEAFF
TRBV7-9	TRBJ2-3	CASSGTGGLANTQYF
TRBV5-1	TRBJ1-5	CASSFRSDQPQHF
TRBV11-2	TRBJ2-1	CASSPYGLAGASYNEQSF
TRBV6-2/TRBV6-3	TRBJ2-7	CASNPSGRADEQYF
TRBV12-3/TRBV12-4	TRBJ2-3	CASKPLAGDTDTQYF
TRBV3-1	TRBJ1-1	CASSPQAGGYIRANTEAFF
TRBV11-1	TRBJ2-7	CASAFTGTQMEEQYF
TRBV12-3/TRBV12-4	TRBJ2-7	CASSSPFGTIDPREQYF
TRBV12-3/TRBV12-4	TRBJ1-2	CASSLWGLDYGYTF
TRBV4-3	TRBJ2-5	CASSQVGLGEETQYF
TRBV25-1	TRBJ1-5	CASSETGRVWNQPQHF